This passage covers 5 T cell receptor beta chains from one sample sequenced in a study of beta chain features in type 1 diabetes. Overall study findings and caveats: A moderate, significant TCRB CDR3 shortening appeared in type 1 diabetes across four CD4+ subsets.

Antigen specificity for these receptors is unknown. As every portion of the isolated RNA was reverse transcribed, the sequencing read expressed TCRB transcripts. This table comes from immunoSEQ multiplex PCR, and its TCRdb copy is limited to in-frame clones, with some not included. The sample has hundreds of thousands of clones; over 12% are singletons. The sample taken for sequencing was naive CD4+ T cells from blood. All receptors come from a man aged 18 to 30 with type 1 diabetes.

J is TRBJ1-6 and V is TRBV28, with 9 bases matching TRBD1. CDR1 and CDR2 (germline): MDHEN, SYDVKM. Unmatched junction bases numbered 11, after V lost 5 bases and J lost 9 bases. The CDR3 covers 16 residues. The CDR3 coding sequence is TGTGCCAGCAGTCCCCGGACAGGGGATTTGGGTTCACCCCTCCACTTT. Translating gives CASSPRTGDLGSPLHF.

This clone has only a few counts. The rearrangement links TRBV4-2 to TRBJ2-3; D ambiguous. In germline, CDR1 is LGHNA, CDR2 YNFKEQ. V was trimmed by 2 bases and J by 4 bases, leaving 10 bases between them. The CDR3 contains 14 residues. The CDR3 coding sequence is TGTGCCAGCAGCCAAATCCAGGAAGCAGATACGCAGTATTTT. Encoded protein: CASSQIQEADTQYF.

This clone was observed a handful of times. The chain joins TRBV12-5 to TRBJ2-1; 7 positions agree with TRBD1. The CDR3 is made up of 14 amino acids. Germline values: CDR1 LGHNT, CDR2 FRNRAP. J gave up 4 bases and V 7 bases, and 7 bases lay outside the gene matches. For the CDR3, the DNA is TGTGCTAGTGCCGCAGGGACAGATTACAATGAGCAGTTCTTC. The encoded protein is CASAAGTDYNEQFF.

The chain has TRBV27 and TRBJ2-5; perhaps TRBD1 as D (5 bases). V was shortened by 2 bases and J by 5 bases, with 12 bases between the two germline ends. The CDR3 contains 14 residues. Germline assignment: CDR1 MNHEY and CDR2 SMNVEV (reference sequence). This CDR3 reads CASSLGAARETQYF. CDR3 in DNA: TGTGCCAGCAGTTTAGGGGCAGCTCGGGAGACCCAGTACTTC.

The V and J genes are TRBV19 and TRBJ2-4; a weak D match, TRBD2 (5 bases). Germline V gives CDR1 LNHDA, CDR2 SQIVND (reference sequence). The CDR3 contains 14 residues. Deletions cut 3 bases from V and 7 bases from J, with 13 bases between. DNA for the CDR3: TGTGCCAGTAGTATTACCGGGATGGGGAACATTCAGTACTTC. Its translation: CASSITGMGNIQYF.